The 17 T cell receptor beta chains listed next were all sequenced from one sample in a study of CD8+CD57+ T cells in acquired aplastic anemia (dated by TCRdb to the late 2010s). The patients picked for sequencing were ones in whom flow cytometry had shown an expansion of CD8+CD57+ cells. TCRdb names Illumina HiSeq 2000 as the instrument used. TCR beta VDJ combination and CDR3 sequence profiling used genomic DNA as the template. The public reads were reanalyzed by TCRdb: fastp trimming at Q25, MiXCR alignment, in-frame beta chains only. Duplicate CDR3 protein sequences are folded into a single record with the most common DNA and genes. This sample gives around 430,000 distinct CDR3 sequences in total; less than 35% of them show up just once. Less than 0.85% of the sample belongs to the ten largest clones. Sequencing was done on a sample of sorted CD4+, CD8+, or CD8+CD57+ T cells (not recorded which) from PBMCs. Receptors were obtained from a human donor with aplastic anemia.

This clonotype was detected many times. This chain links TRBV6-4 with TRBJ1-1; 7 bases fit TRBD1. V gave up 4 bases and J gave up 4 bases; unmatched junction bases: 9. There are 15 residues in the CDR3. CDR1 MRHNA and CDR2 SNTAGT come from the germline V gene. Here the CDR3 reads CASSADRARTTEAFF. The CDR3 coding sequence is TGTGCCAGCAGTGCTGACAGGGCTAGAACCACTGAAGCTTTCTTT.

This clonotype was seen ten or more times. At one end the junction does not follow the germline gene, possibly because of a read error. This chain links TRBV25-1 with TRBJ1-4, with D perhaps TRBD1 (6 bases). This CDR3 spans 14 amino acids. The germline V gene encodes CDR1 MGHDK and CDR2 SYGVNS. The CDR3 region is CASGGPATNEKLFF. The CDR3 DNA is TGTGCCAGCGGGGGGCCAGCAACGAATGAAAAACTGTTTTTT.

The chain links TRBV28 to TRBJ1-2; the match to TRBD1 covers 9 bases. Germline CDR1 MDHEN, CDR2 SYDVKM. The CDR3 runs 13 residues. V shed 6 bases, J shed 8 bases, and the junction held 7 bases outside the gene matches. The CDR3 DNA sequence: TGTGCCAGCAGCCTACAGGGGGCGCTGGGCTACACCTTC. Amino acid sequence: CASSLQGALGYTF.

This clonotype came up many times. The V gene is TRBV19, the J gene TRBJ1-5; no clear D. This CDR3 comprises 14 residues. Germline V gene lookup returns CDR1 LNHDA and CDR2 SQIVND (reference sequence). The germline V and J ends were trimmed by 3 bases and 1 base, with 7 bases remaining between them. The DNA for the CDR3 is TGTGCCAGTAGTATTCTGGGAAGCAATCAGCCCCAGCATTTT. The encoded protein is CASSILGSNQPQHF. Drawing the rest from reference TRBV19 and TRBJ1-5, the complete variable domain is DGGITQSPKYLFRKEGQNVTLSCEQNLNHDAMYWYRQDPGQGLRLIYYSQIVNDFQKGDIAEGYSVSREKKESFPLTVTSAQKNPTAFYLCASSILGSNQPQHFGDGTRLSIL.

With regard to this clonotype: This could be a read error, since a much larger clone is one nucleotide away. This chain joins TRBV2 and TRBJ2-7; no clear D. CDR3 length equals 14 residues. CDR1 SNHLY and CDR2 FYNNEI come from the germline V gene. CDR3 DNA sequence: TGTGCCGGCAGTGTTGACGGAACTGACTACGAGCAGTACTTC. Residues: CAGSVDGTDYEQYF.

This clonotype was recorded many times. V is TRBV19 and J is TRBJ1-5; possibly TRBD1 for D (5 bases). The CDR3 is 14 amino acids. Germline-derived CDR1 and CDR2 are LNHDA and SQIVND (reference sequence). V was clipped by 8 bases and J by 1 base, with 12 bases between them. In nucleotides, the CDR3 is TGTGCCAGTGCCCGGGACGGGAGCAATCAGCCCCAGCATTTT. It encodes CASARDGSNQPQHF.

This clonotype occurred many times. The rearrangement uses TRBV7-8 and TRBJ2-5; 13 bases match TRBD2. CDR1 is SGHVS and CDR2 is FQNEAQ in the germline V gene. CDR3 size: 15 residues. V was pared by 4 bases and J by 5 bases, with 4 bases of the junction left unmatched. The CDR3 DNA sequence: TGTGCCAGCAGCTCCTCACTAGCGGGGGGGGAGACCCAGTACTTC. Its protein product is CASSSSLAGGETQYF.

The gene calls are TRBV7-9 and TRBJ1-6, with no clear D. Trimming shortened V by 6 bases and J by 11 bases, and 11 bases separated the two germline ends. CDR3 length: 12 amino acids. Germline values: CDR1 SEHNR, CDR2 FQNEAQ (reference sequence). The CDR3 here is CASSVGSAPLHF. The CDR3 DNA sequence: TGTGCCAGCAGTGTGGGGTCGGCACCCCTCCACTTT.

There are a few counts of this clonotype. The genes are TRBV9 and TRBJ2-2; no reliable D call. Per germline, CDR1 SGDLS and CDR2 YYNGEE. Between the trimmed V and J ends, which lost 0 bases and 0 bases, there was a span of 12 bases. This CDR3 is 17 amino acids long. This chain's CDR3 is CASSVDPLYANTGELFF. The CDR3 bases are TGTGCCAGCAGCGTAGATCCCCTGTACGCGAACACCGGGGAGCTGTTTTTT. The whole variable domain, filled in from reference TRBV9 and TRBJ2-2, reads DSGVTQTPKHLITATGQRVTLRCSPRSGDLSVYWYQQSLDQGLQFLIQYYNGEERAKGNILERFSAQQFPDLHSELNLSSLELGDSALYFCASSVDPLYANTGELFFGEGSRLTVL.

The chain joins TRBV10-1 to TRBJ2-5; 10 bases are shared with TRBD1. From germline, CDR1 is WNHNN and CDR2 SYGVQD (reference sequence). This CDR3 is 15 amino acids long. The junction had 9 bases not matched to a gene; V was cut back by 7 bases and J by 4 bases. CDR3 sequence: CASKPQGQGRETQYF. CDR3 DNA sequence: TGCGCCAGCAAGCCCCAGGGACAGGGGAGAGAGACCCAGTACTTC.

The rearrangement uses TRBV10-1 and TRBJ2-7; 8 nucleotides line up with TRBD1. The CDR3 spans 17 residues. Germline values: CDR1 WNHNN, CDR2 SYGVQD (reference sequence). J lost 1 base, V lost 5 bases, and 13 bases had no gene match. The CDR3: CASSNVGQGKSSYEQYV. CDR3 in DNA: TGCGCCAGCAGTAACGTCGGACAGGGTAAAAGTTCCTACGAGCAGTACGTC.

This clonotype was seen many times. The CDR3, as DNA: TGTGCCAGCAGTGAAGATTCGGCCAGATATGAAGCTTTCTTT. Amino acid sequence: CASSEDSARYEAFF. The chain couples TRBV2 to TRBJ1-1; D remains ambiguous. V lost 1 base, J lost 7 bases, and 13 bases lay in between. CDR1 SNHLY and CDR2 FYNNEI come from the germline V gene. The CDR3 loop spans 14 amino acids.

The rearrangement uses TRBV7-9 and TRBJ1-3; D gene unclear. Germline CDR1 is SEHNR and CDR2 is FQNEAQ (reference sequence). V lost 1 base and J 4 bases, leaving 14 bases between the germline ends. There are 16 residues in the CDR3. CDR3: CASSLVAGTAGNTIYF. In DNA form, the CDR3 reads TGTGCCAGCAGCTTAGTAGCAGGAACAGCAGGAAACACCATATATTTT.

This rearrangement joins TRBV20-1 to TRBJ2-4, with 7 bases matching TRBD1. J was trimmed by 5 bases and V by 3 bases; bases with no gene match: 4. The CDR3 has 13 amino acids. Germline V gives CDR1 DFQATT, CDR2 SNEGSKA (reference sequence). The CDR3 DNA is TGCAGTGCTAGGGCAGGGGGACAAAACATTCAGTACTTC. Amino acids: CSARAGGQNIQYF.

This clonotype has a count of ten or more. The rearrangement joins TRBV2 to TRBJ1-5; 8 positions match TRBD1. Germline V gene data show CDR1 as SNHLY and CDR2 as FYNNEI. CDR3 length equals 13 residues. V dropped 2 bases and J dropped 9; count of bases not matched to a gene: 3. The CDR3 spells CASSEQQGGPQHF. The CDR3 DNA is TGTGCCAGCAGTGAACAACAGGGGGGGCCCCAGCATTTT.

This clonotype was picked up a small number of times. CDR3 protein: CASSIPGRAGEKLFF. The DNA of the CDR3 is TGTGCCAGTAGTATCCCCGGCAGGGCGGGCGAAAAACTGTTTTTT. The chain is built from TRBV19 and TRBJ1-4; TRBD1 is a possible D gene (5 bases). CDR1 and CDR2 from the germline V gene are LNHDA and SQIVND (reference sequence). The CDR3 consists of 15 residues. V was cut by 3 bases and J by 8 bases, with 16 bases left in between.

This clonotype was observed at least ten times. V is TRBV2 and J is TRBJ2-7, with no clear D. Germline V lookup: CDR1 SNHLY, CDR2 FYNNEI. CDR3 length: 19 residues. V lost 2 bases and J lost 2, with 25 bases in between. The CDR3 nucleotides are TGTGCCAGCAGTGAAAATCCCTCCCGAGGTTACAGTGCCGCCTACGAGCAGTACTTC. It is translated as CASSENPSRGYSAAYEQYF.